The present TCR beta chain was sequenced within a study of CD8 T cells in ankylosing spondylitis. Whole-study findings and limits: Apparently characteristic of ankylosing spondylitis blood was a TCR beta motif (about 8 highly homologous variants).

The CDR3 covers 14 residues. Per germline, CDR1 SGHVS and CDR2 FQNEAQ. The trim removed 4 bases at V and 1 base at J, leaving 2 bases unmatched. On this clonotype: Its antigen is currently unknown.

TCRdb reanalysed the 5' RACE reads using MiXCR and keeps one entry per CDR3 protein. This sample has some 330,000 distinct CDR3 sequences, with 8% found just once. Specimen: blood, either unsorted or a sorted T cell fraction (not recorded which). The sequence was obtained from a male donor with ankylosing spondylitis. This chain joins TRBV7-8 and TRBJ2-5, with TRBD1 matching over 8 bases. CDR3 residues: CASSWGQVQETQYF. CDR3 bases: TGTGCCAGCAGCTGGGGACAGGTCCAAGAGACCCAGTACTTC. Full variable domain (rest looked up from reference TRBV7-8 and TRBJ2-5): GAGVSQSPRYKVAKRGQDVALRCDPISGHVSLFWYQQALGQGPEFLTYFQNEAQLDKSGLPSDRFFAERPEGSVSTLKIQRTQQEDSAVYLCASSWGQVQETQYFGPGTRLLVL.